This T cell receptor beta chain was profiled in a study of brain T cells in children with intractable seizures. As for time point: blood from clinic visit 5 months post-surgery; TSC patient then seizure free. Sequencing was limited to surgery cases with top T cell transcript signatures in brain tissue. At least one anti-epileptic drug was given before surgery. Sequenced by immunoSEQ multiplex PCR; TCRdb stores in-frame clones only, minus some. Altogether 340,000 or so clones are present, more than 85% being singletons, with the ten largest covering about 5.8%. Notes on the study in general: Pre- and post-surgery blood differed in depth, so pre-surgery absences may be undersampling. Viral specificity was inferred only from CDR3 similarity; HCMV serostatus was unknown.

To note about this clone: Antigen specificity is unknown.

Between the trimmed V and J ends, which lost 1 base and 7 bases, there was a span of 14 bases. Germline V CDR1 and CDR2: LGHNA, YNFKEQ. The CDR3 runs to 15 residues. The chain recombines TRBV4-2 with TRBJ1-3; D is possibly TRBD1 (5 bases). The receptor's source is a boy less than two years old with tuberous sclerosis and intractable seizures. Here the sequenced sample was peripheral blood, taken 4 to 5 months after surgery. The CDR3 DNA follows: TGTGCCAGCAGCCAAGCCGGACAAACGACCAACACCATATATTTT. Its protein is CASSQAGQTTNTIYF.